These 24 T cell receptor beta chains originate from one sample sequenced in a study of shared clonotypes between healthy human individuals (dated by TCRdb to between 2020 and 2021). CD8 naive samples consisted of CD45RO-negative cells that were positively selected for CCR7, yielding a CD45RA+CCR7+ population without TemRA cells. Library preparation was by the immunoSEQ multiplex PCR assay. Not all clones reach the TCRdb copy of this immuneACCESS table, which keeps in-frame sequences only. Checked studies attribute under half of the gap to unresolved V genes and leave the rest unexplained. In all, the sample holds approximately 2,200,000 clones, and 93% of those were seen once. The ten top clones hold 1.5% to 2% of the sample. Sequences were obtained from naive CD8+ T cells from PBMCs. The sample's cell subset or site, from its label and the paper: CD45RA+CCR7+. The receptors were gathered from a man between 18 and 29 years old in good health. Some clones in this sample may be carry-over from other donors' samples.

This chain links TRBV5-4 with TRBJ1-5; perhaps TRBD1 as D (6 bases). V dropped 4 bases and J dropped 4 bases, with 9 bases sitting between them. The CDR3 has 13 residues. Looked up from germline, CDR1 is SGHNT and CDR2 is YYREEE (reference sequence). CDR3 DNA sequence: TGTGCCAGCAGCACCGACAGGAATCAGCCCCAGCATTTT. The encoded protein is CASSTDRNQPQHF.

V and J are TRBV9 and TRBJ2-7; maybe TRBD2 (6 bases). This CDR3 is built from 15 residues. V lost 0 bases, J lost 4 bases, and 14 bases lay in between. Germline assignment: CDR1 SGDLS and CDR2 YYNGEE. CDR3 residues: CASSVAPGREYEQYF. The CDR3 nucleotides are TGTGCCAGCAGCGTAGCCCCCGGGAGAGAATACGAGCAGTACTTC.

This rearrangement joins TRBV27 to TRBJ2-5; D gene uncertain. CDR3 length: 15 amino acids. The germline gives CDR1 MNHEY, CDR2 SMNVEV (reference sequence). V lost 2 bases to trimming and J lost 0 bases, with 10 bases between them. CDR3 sequence: CASSLQAPYQETQYF. CDR3 sequence (DNA): TGTGCCAGCAGTTTACAGGCCCCGTACCAAGAGACCCAGTACTTC.

The CDR3: CAWSEASGPHYEQYF. CDR3 nucleotide sequence: TGTGCCTGGAGCGAGGCCTCCGGGCCGCACTACGAGCAGTACTTC. This chain uses TRBV30 with TRBJ2-7, with D hard to call. The CDR3 runs to 15 residues. Trimming took off 3 bases at V and 3 bases at J, with 18 bases between the two ends. Germline CDR1 reads GTSNPN; CDR2 reads SVGIG (reference sequence).

The chain joins TRBV7-2 to TRBJ1-2; D is possibly TRBD1 (5 bases). In germline, CDR1 is SGHTA, CDR2 FQGNSA. The V end was cut by 5 bases, the J end by 0 bases, with 22 bases between. The CDR3 sequence is 18 residues long. Here the CDR3 reads CASSRRMGQSGANYGYTF. CDR3 in DNA: TGTGCCAGCAGCCGAAGAATGGGGCAGTCCGGGGCTAACTATGGCTACACCTTC.

CDR3 in DNA: TGTGCCAGCAGGAAGGGACTAGCGGGAGAAGAGACCCAGTACTTC. Amino acid sequence: CASRKGLAGEETQYF. The chain joins TRBV7-8 to TRBJ2-5; 14 nucleotides align to TRBD2. CDR1 is SGHVS, CDR2 FQNEAQ, per germline. Trimming took 6 bases from V and 3 from J; bases not matched to a gene: 3. The CDR3 totals 15 residues.

This clone occurred once. V and J are TRBV6-1 and TRBJ1-6; D remains ambiguous. Trimming shortened V by 4 bases and J by 5 bases, and 15 bases separated the two germline ends. This CDR3 spans 16 amino acids. CDR1 is MNHNS and CDR2 is SASEGT in the germline V gene. The CDR3 spells CASSVLIPQNNSPLHF. The CDR3, as DNA: TGTGCCAGCAGTGTACTGATCCCCCAGAATAATTCACCCCTCCACTTT.

The genes are TRBV5-4 and TRBJ2-5; 9 bases are a match to TRBD2. Germline assignment: CDR1 SGHNT and CDR2 YYREEE (reference sequence). Germline trimming cut 5 bases from V and 4 bases from J; bases unmatched to any gene: 6. There are 14 residues in the CDR3. The CDR3, as DNA: TGTGCCAGCAGTTTAGCGGGAGTAGGAGAGACCCAGTACTTC. Translated, it gives CASSLAGVGETQYF.

The genes are TRBV2 and TRBJ2-7; TRBD1 matches at 8 bases. The V segment lost 8 bases and the J segment 3 bases; nucleotides outside the gene matches: 6. The CDR3 contains 13 residues. Germline values: CDR1 SNHLY, CDR2 FYNNEI. The CDR3 region is CASGGDRGYEQYF. CDR3 DNA: TGTGCCAGCGGGGGCGACAGGGGCTACGAGCAGTACTTC.

Remarks on this clone: Other DNA sequences in the sample encode the same CDR3. The chain joins TRBV9 to TRBJ1-5; 8 bases are a match to TRBD1. The trim removed 3 bases at V and 7 bases at J, leaving 6 bases unmatched. The CDR3 sequence is 14 residues long. Germline lookup yields CDR1 SGDLS and CDR2 YYNGEE. The chain's CDR3 is CASSEGTGRQPQHF. The DNA of the CDR3 is TGTGCCAGCAGCGAAGGGACAGGTCGACAGCCCCAGCATTTT.

The CDR3 DNA reads as TGTGCCAGCAGTTCCCGGGGAAGAGGGGAGCAGTACTTC. It encodes CASSSRGRGEQYF. The rearrangement links TRBV28 to TRBJ2-7, with D maybe TRBD2 (5 bases). The CDR3 length is 13 residues. Looked up from germline, CDR1 is MDHEN and CDR2 is SYDVKM. V was shortened by 4 bases and J by 7 bases, with 14 bases between the two germline ends.

This sequence joins TRBV28 and TRBJ2-2; D remains unclear. CDR1 is MDHEN, CDR2 SYDVKM, per germline. The CDR3 runs to 15 residues. Trimming removed 1 base from V and 4 bases from J, with 10 bases in between. The CDR3 sequence: CASSLYSDGTGELFF. DNA for the CDR3: TGTGCCAGCAGTTTATACTCAGACGGCACCGGGGAGCTGTTTTTT.

The genes are TRBV4-1 and TRBJ2-7, with D perhaps matching TRBD2 (5 bases). In germline, CDR1 is MGHRA, CDR2 YSYEKL. V was clipped by 4 bases and J by 7 bases, with 14 bases between them. This CDR3 is built from 13 residues. This CDR3 is CASSLSYTGEQYF. The CDR3 nucleotides read TGCGCCAGCAGCCTTAGCTATACGGGGGAGCAGTACTTC.

CDR3 DNA sequence: TGTGCCAGCAGCCCCCTCCCGCTAGCGGGAGTTTACACAGATACGCAGTATTTT. Protein product: CASSPLPLAGVYTDTQYF. The J gene is TRBJ2-3, the V gene TRBV5-6; TRBD2 matches 10 bases. Germline V CDR1 and CDR2: SGHDT, YYEEEE. The CDR3 is 18 amino acids. The ends lost 4 bases at V and 2 bases at J; junction bases unmatched: 13.

This chain links TRBV2 with TRBJ2-3; no definite D call. Trimming removed 9 bases from V and 6 bases from J, with 19 bases in between. The CDR3 covers 14 residues. CDR1 SNHLY and CDR2 FYNNEI come from the germline V gene. The DNA for the CDR3 is TGTGCCAGAATCGTGGGTCCGTCTTTGGATACGCAGTATTTT. Residues: CARIVGPSLDTQYF.

The V call is TRBV6-1, the J call TRBJ2-7; 7 positions agree with TRBD1. CDR3 length: 15 residues. V shed 0 bases, J shed 2 bases, and the junction held 4 bases outside the gene matches. Germline V gene lookup returns CDR1 MNHNS and CDR2 SASEGT. CDR3 protein: CASSEAHTGAYEQYF. CDR3 bases: TGTGCCAGCAGTGAAGCGCATACAGGGGCCTACGAGCAGTACTTC.

This chain uses TRBV7-2 with TRBJ2-1; D gene ambiguous. V lost 2 bases and J 6 bases, leaving 14 bases between the germline ends. This CDR3 contains 15 residues. Looked up from germline, CDR1 is SGHTA and CDR2 is FQGNSA. The CDR3 region has the DNA TGTGCCAGCAGCTTAATAAATGGGCTGGTCAATGAGCAGTTCTTC. It is translated as CASSLINGLVNEQFF.

This clone showed up just once. The chain couples TRBV7-2 to TRBJ1-4; maybe TRBD1 (5 bases). CDR3 length: 17 residues. V was clipped by 2 bases and J by 0 bases, with 13 bases between them. Per the germline V gene, CDR1 is SGHTA and CDR2 is FQGNSA. Here the CDR3 DNA reads TGTGCCAGCAGCTTATATGGGGGTGGGGCAACTAATGAAAAACTGTTTTTT. Its protein is CASSLYGGGATNEKLFF.

The chain combines TRBV29-1 with TRBJ2-1; 9 nucleotides line up with TRBD1. The V segment lost 4 bases and the J segment 2 bases; nucleotides outside the gene matches: 3. This CDR3 has 14 amino acids. Germline V gives CDR1 SQVTM, CDR2 ANQGSEA. The CDR3 is CSVVRDRAYNEQFF. The CDR3 DNA follows: TGCAGCGTTGTGCGGGACAGGGCCTACAATGAGCAGTTCTTC.

The chain links TRBV9 to TRBJ2-1; D might be TRBD2 (5 bases). This CDR3 has 16 residues. In germline, CDR1 is SGDLS, CDR2 YYNGEE. With 0 bases removed from V and 4 bases from J, the gap between germline ends came to 14 bases. DNA of the CDR3: TGTGCCAGCAGCGTAGCTAATAGCGCCTATTACAATGAGCAGTTCTTC. Protein product: CASSVANSAYYNEQFF.

This chain uses TRBV27 with TRBJ2-1, with 9 bases lining up with TRBD1. CDR3 length equals 15 residues. Unmatched junction bases numbered 7, after V lost 6 bases and J lost 4 bases. CDR1 and CDR2 from the germline V gene are MNHEY and SMNVEV (reference sequence). CDR3 in DNA: TGTGCCAGCAGACAGGGGGCTAGCGGATACAATGAGCAGTTCTTC. This encodes CASRQGASGYNEQFF.

The chain has TRBV9 and TRBJ2-2; 7 bases are a match to TRBD2. The CDR3 is made up of 14 amino acids. Germline loops: CDR1 SGDLS, CDR2 YYNGEE. V lost 2 bases to trimming and J lost 3 bases; unmatched junction nucleotides: 1. The CDR3 DNA is TGTGCCAGCAGCGTCGGACTAGACACCGGGGAGCTGTTTTTT. Translated: CASSVGLDTGELFF.

The gene calls are TRBV7-9 and TRBJ2-1, with 14 positions matching TRBD2. CDR1 is SEHNR, CDR2 FQNEAQ, per germline (reference sequence). CDR3 length: 16 residues. The ends lost 5 bases at V and 5 bases at J; junction bases unmatched: 5. DNA of the CDR3: TGTGCCAGCAGCCCACCGGGACTAGCGGGAGACAATGAGCAGTTCTTC. Its protein product is CASSPPGLAGDNEQFF.

The genes are TRBV19 and TRBJ2-1; 8 nucleotides match TRBD2. Germline V lookup: CDR1 LNHDA, CDR2 SQIVND (reference sequence). V lost 8 bases, J lost 0 bases, and 6 bases stayed unmatched. The CDR3 runs 15 residues. DNA for the CDR3: TGTGCCAGTTTGGGAAGCGGGAGCTCCTACAATGAGCAGTTCTTC. Translating gives CASLGSGSSYNEQFF.